This T cell receptor beta chain originates from a study of blood T cells in healthy people across ages. This clonotype has ten or more counts. The junction and the germline gene differ at one end; a read error may be behind it. The people who gave samples were healthy Caucasians from Russia, aged about 6 to 95. The second PCR ran about 6 to 12 cycles with a sample-barcoded 5' primer and J-beta primers. TCRdb re-derived calls from the 5' RACE reads in MiXCR, one entry per CDR3 protein. Here the sample spans over 750,000 distinct CDR3 sequences, roughly 25% being singletons. This CDR3 has 13 residues. Germline CDR1 reads SGHRS; CDR2 reads YFSETQ. The sample was also linked to a second study, of T cells of mothers and their children. From that study: Biologically related mothers and children overlapped slightly more than unrelated pairs, a non-significant difference.

This chain links TRBV5-1 with TRBJ2-1; weak D call: TRBD1 (5 bases). This sequence was found in a boy under 18 in good health. Sequencing input: blood. In nucleotides, the CDR3 is TGTGCCAGCAGCTTAGACAGTTACAATGAGCAGTTCTTC. Translating it yields CASSLDSYNEQFF.